This entry describes one TCR beta chain. Sequencing was performed with immunoSEQ multiplex PCR; in TCRdb, only in-frame clones are kept and a portion is missing. This table has about 150,000 clones, around 84% appearing once. These data are taken from a study of blood T cell repertoires in COVID-19. Study details: The United States, Italy and Spain supplied acute and convalescent COVID-19 samples.

There are 12 residues in the CDR3. Trimming removed 6 bases from V and 8 bases from J; junction bases left unmatched: 3. CDR1 is ENHRY, CDR2 SYGVKD, per germline. Participant age was roughly 18 to 90 years, and participants resided in 24 US areas. Two negative PCRs, clearance, or symptom resolution characterized the recovered Cohort 3 donors. This receptor was obtained from a man in his fifties who had recovered from COVID-19. The chain is built from TRBV10-3 and TRBJ1-3; 8 bases map to TRBD1. The source material was PBMCs or T cells enriched from blood (not recorded which). In DNA, the CDR3 is TGTGCCATCAGGGACAGGGTGGACACCATATATTTT. Its translation is CAIRDRVDTIYF.